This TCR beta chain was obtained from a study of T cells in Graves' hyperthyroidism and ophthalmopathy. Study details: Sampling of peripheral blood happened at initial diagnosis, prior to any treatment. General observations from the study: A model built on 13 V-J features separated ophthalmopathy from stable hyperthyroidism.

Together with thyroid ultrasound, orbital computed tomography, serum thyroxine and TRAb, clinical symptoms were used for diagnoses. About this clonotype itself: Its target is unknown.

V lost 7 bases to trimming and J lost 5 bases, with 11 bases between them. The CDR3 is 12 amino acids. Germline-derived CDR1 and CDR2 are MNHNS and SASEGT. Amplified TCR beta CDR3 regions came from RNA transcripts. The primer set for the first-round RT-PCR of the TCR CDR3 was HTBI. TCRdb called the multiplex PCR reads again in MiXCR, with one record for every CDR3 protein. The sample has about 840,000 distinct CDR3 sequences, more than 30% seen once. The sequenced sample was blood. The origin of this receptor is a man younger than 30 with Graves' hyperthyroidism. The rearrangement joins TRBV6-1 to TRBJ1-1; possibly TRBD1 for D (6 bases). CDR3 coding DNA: TGTGCCAGCATCATGAGGGGGACTGAAGCTTTCTTT. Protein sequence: CASIMRGTEAFF.